This T cell receptor beta chain was documented in a study of regulatory T cells in long-lasting Graves disease. The time point: persistent/refractory GD, antithyroid drugs over 5 years with positive TRAb. Scientists built the TCR library using RNA that was extracted from PBMCs. CDR3-region Arm-PCR and iRepertoire HTBI primers produced the TCR beta libraries. TCRdb independently ran MiXCR on the multiplex PCR reads; one entry per CDR3 protein. The sample has approximately 350,000 distinct CDR3 sequences, more than 20% seen once. The source material was peripheral blood mononuclear cells (PBMCs), sampled when the disease was refractory, from a patient treated with antithyroid drugs. The sequence was collected from a woman aged 35 to 49 with Graves disease.

The CDR3 DNA sequence: TGTGCCAGCAGTGGAGGGTTGCGACAGCCCCAGCATTTT. It yields the protein CASSGGLRQPQHF. This rearrangement joins TRBV28 to TRBJ1-5; D not certain. The V end was cut by 5 bases, the J end by 7 bases, with 12 bases between. The germline CDR1 and CDR2 sequences are MDHEN and SYDVKM. This CDR3 is 13 amino acids long.